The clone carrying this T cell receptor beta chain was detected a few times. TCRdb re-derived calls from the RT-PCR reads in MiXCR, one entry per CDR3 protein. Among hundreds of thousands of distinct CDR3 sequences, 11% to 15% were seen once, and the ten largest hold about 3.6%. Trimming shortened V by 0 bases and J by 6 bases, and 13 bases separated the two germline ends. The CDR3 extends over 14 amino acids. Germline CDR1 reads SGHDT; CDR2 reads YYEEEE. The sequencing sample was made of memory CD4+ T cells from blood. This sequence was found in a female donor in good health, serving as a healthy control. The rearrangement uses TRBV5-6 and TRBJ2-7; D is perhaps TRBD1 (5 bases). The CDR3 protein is CASSLGAGNVEQYF. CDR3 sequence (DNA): TGTGCCAGCAGCTTGGGGGCAGGGAATGTCGAGCAGTACTTC.